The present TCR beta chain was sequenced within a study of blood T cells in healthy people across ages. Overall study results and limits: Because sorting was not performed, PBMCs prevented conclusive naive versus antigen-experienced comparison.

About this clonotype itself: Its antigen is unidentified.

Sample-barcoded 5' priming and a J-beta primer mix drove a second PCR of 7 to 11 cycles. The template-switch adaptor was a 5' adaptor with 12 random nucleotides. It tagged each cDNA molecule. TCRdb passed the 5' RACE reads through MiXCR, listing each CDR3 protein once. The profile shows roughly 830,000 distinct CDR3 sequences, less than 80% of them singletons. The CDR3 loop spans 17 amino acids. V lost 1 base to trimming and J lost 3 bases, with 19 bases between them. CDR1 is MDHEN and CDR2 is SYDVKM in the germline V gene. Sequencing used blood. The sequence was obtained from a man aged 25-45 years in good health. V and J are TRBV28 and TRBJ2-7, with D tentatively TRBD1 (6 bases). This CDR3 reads CASSLSGQGRRGYEQYF. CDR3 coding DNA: TGTGCCAGCAGTTTATCCGGGCAGGGTCGCAGGGGCTACGAGCAGTACTTC. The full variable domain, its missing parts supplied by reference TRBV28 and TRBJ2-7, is DVKVTQSSRYLVKRTGEKVFLECVQDMDHENMFWYRQDPGLGLRLIYFSYDVKMKEKGDIPEGYSVSREKKERFSLILESASTNQTSMYLCASSLSGQGRRGYEQYFGPGTRLTVT.